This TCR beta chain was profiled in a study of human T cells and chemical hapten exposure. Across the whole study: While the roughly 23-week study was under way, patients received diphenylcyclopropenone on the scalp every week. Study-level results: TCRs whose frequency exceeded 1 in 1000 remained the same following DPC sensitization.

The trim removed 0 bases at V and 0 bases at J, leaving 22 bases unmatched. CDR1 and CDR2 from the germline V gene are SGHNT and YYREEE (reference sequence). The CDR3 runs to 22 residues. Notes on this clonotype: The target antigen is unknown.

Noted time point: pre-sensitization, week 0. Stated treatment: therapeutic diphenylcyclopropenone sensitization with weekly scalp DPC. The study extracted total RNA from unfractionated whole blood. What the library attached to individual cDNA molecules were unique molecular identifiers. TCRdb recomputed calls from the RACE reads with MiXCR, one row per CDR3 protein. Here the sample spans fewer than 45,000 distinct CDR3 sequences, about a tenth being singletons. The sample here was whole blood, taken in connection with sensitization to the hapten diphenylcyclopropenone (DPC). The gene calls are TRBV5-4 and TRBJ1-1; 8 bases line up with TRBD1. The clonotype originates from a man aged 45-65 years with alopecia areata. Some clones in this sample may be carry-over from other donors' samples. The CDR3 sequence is CASSLAGAGGYKFHLVNTEAFF. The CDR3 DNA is TGTGCCAGCAGCTTGGCCGGGGCAGGGGGCTATAAATTCCACCTAGTGAACACTGAAGCTTTCTTT. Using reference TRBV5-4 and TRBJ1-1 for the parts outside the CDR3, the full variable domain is ETGVTQSPTHLIKTRGQQVTLRCSSQSGHNTVSWYQQALGQGPQFIFQYYREEENGRGNFPPRFSGLQFPNYSSELNVNALELDDSALYLCASSLAGAGGYKFHLVNTEAFFGQGTRLTVV.